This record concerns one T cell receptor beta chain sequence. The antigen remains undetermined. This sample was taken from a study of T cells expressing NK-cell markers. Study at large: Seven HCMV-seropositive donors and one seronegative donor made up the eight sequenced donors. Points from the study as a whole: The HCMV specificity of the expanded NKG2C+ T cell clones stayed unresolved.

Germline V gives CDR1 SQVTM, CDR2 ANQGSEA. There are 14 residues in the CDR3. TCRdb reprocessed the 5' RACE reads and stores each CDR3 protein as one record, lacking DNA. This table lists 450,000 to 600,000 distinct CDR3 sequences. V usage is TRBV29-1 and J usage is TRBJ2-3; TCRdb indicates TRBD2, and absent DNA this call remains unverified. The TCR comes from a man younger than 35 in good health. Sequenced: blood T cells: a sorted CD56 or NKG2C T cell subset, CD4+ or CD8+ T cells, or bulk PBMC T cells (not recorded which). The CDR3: CSALAGMSTDTQYF.